Below, 27 T cell receptor beta chains from the same sample are listed, as sequenced in a study of T cell responses to AZD1222 COVID-19 vaccine. The table came from immunoSEQ multiplex PCR; TCRdb's copy has only in-frame clones and leaves some out. There are about 88,000 clones in the sample; around 92% occur only once, and more than 4.5% lies in the top ten. The sequences come from peripheral blood, collected on day 0 of AZD1222 vaccination. Receptors originate from an adult in good health.

The gene calls are TRBV12-3 or TRBV12-4 and TRBJ2-3; 8 positions agree with TRBD1. Germline trimming cut 4 bases from V and 9 bases from J; bases unmatched to any gene: 3. The CDR3 extends over 12 amino acids. The DNA for the CDR3 is TGTGCCAGCAGTTCAAGACAGGGGACGCAGTATTTT. This gives the protein CASSSRQGTQYF.

J is TRBJ2-3 and V is TRBV3-1 (or the pseudogene TRBV3-2); D is perhaps TRBD1 (5 bases). Trimming left V 0 bases short and J 7 bases short, with 20 bases between. Germline V gene lookup returns CDR1 LGHDT and CDR2 YNNKEL (reference sequence). The CDR3 totals 17 residues. In nucleotides, the CDR3 is TGTGCCAGCAGCCAAGATCCTCAGGGCAGGCTGTACTATACGCAGTATTTT. It specifies CASSQDPQGRLYYTQYF.

The rearrangement joins TRBV18 to TRBJ1-3; 10 nucleotides align to TRBD1. J lost 2 bases, V lost 5 bases, and 6 bases had no gene match. The germline CDR1 and CDR2 sequences are KGHSH and LQKENI. This CDR3 spans 16 amino acids. The DNA for the CDR3 is TGTGCCAGCTCAGCAACCGGGACAGGGGCTGGAAACACCATATATTTT. Its protein product is CASSATGTGAGNTIYF. Full variable domain (outside the CDR3, taken from reference TRBV18 and TRBJ1-3): NAGVMQNPRHLVRRRGQEARLRCSPMKGHSHVYWYRQLPEEGLKFMVYLQKENIIDESGMPKERFSAEFPKEGPSILRIQQVVRGDSAAYFCASSATGTGAGNTIYFGEGSWLTVV.

The chain links TRBV19 to TRBJ1-4; D not certain. Germline values: CDR1 LNHDA, CDR2 SQIVND (reference sequence). The CDR3 extends over 13 amino acids. V was shortened by 4 bases and J by 13 bases, with 16 bases between the two germline ends. The CDR3 reads CASSTDTPRGLFF. The CDR3 DNA is TGTGCCAGTAGTACCGACACACCACGGGGACTGTTTTTT.

The gene calls are TRBV7-9 and TRBJ2-5, with 9 bases identical to TRBD2. Germline loops: CDR1 SEHNR, CDR2 FQNEAQ (reference sequence). J lost 5 bases, V lost 5 bases, and 6 bases had no gene match. This CDR3 is built from 14 residues. CDR3 DNA sequence: TGTGCCAGCAGCCGGACTAGCGCGGGGGAGACCCAGTACTTC. Translating gives CASSRTSAGETQYF.

This sequence joins TRBV7-8 and TRBJ2-1; D gene ambiguous. Trimming took off 5 bases at V and 0 bases at J, with 11 bases between the two ends. The CDR3 covers 15 residues. From germline, CDR1 is SGHVS and CDR2 FQNEAQ. The CDR3 nucleotides read TGTGCCAGCAGCCCACGTGAATCCTCCTACAATGAGCAGTTCTTC. Translation gives CASSPRESSYNEQFF.

The rearrangement uses TRBV4-3 and TRBJ2-7, with unresolved D. The CDR3 sequence is 16 residues long. V lost 0 bases, J lost 6 bases, and 18 bases lay in between. Germline V lookup: CDR1 LGHNA, CDR2 YSLEER. In DNA form, the CDR3 reads TGCGCCAGCAGCCAAGATGTAAGTGAGCCCTGGCTCGAGCAGTACTTC. This gives the protein CASSQDVSEPWLEQYF.

By proportion, this clone is medium-sized. This chain connects TRBV6-1 to TRBJ2-4, with D possibly matching TRBD2 (5 bases). Germline loops: CDR1 MNHNS, CDR2 SASEGT. The CDR3 length is 13 residues. Deletions cut 1 base from V and 7 bases from J, with 8 bases between. DNA for the CDR3: TGTGCCAGCAGTGAAGAGGGAGCGAACATTCAGTACTTC. Protein: CASSEEGANIQYF.

This chain connects TRBV5-6 to TRBJ2-7; D call uncertain. Germline-derived CDR1 and CDR2 are SGHDT and YYEEEE. This CDR3 region has 15 residues. V dropped 0 bases and J dropped 0 bases, with 10 bases sitting between them. The CDR3 reads CASSLGDYGSYEQYF. In DNA, the CDR3 is TGTGCCAGCAGCTTGGGGGATTATGGCTCCTACGAGCAGTACTTC.

V is TRBV27 and J is TRBJ2-5; 7 bases agree with TRBD1. The length of the CDR3 is 14 residues. With 4 bases clipped from V and 4 bases from J, the junction kept 6 bases outside the gene matches. Germline values: CDR1 MNHEY, CDR2 SMNVEV (reference sequence). The DNA of the CDR3 is TGTGCCAGCAGTTCAGGGACAGCTGGAGAGACCCAGTACTTC. This encodes CASSSGTAGETQYF.

The chain couples TRBV28 to TRBJ2-3; 9 positions agree with TRBD2. The germline CDR1 and CDR2 sequences are MDHEN and SYDVKM. V was pared by 5 bases and J by 1 base, with 1 base of the junction left unmatched. CDR3 length equals 14 residues. The CDR3 sequence: CASSRGGGTDTQYF. The DNA of the CDR3 is TGTGCCAGCAGTCGCGGGGGGGGCACAGATACGCAGTATTTT.

This clone was seen just once. The genes are TRBV4-1 and TRBJ2-5; D might be TRBD1 or TRBD2, each matching 6 bases. Germline V gene lookup returns CDR1 MGHRA and CDR2 YSYEKL. With 4 bases removed from V and 5 bases from J, the gap between germline ends came to 20 bases. This CDR3 spans 16 amino acids. The CDR3 loop reads CASSLSRGGVEETQYF. CDR3 nucleotide sequence: TGCGCCAGCAGCCTCTCCAGGGGAGGCGTCGAGGAGACCCAGTACTTC.

The V gene is TRBV28, the J gene TRBJ1-5; D is uncertain. Between the trimmed V and J ends, which lost 4 bases and 2 bases, there was a span of 30 bases. This CDR3 contains 21 residues. From germline, CDR1 is MDHEN and CDR2 SYDVKM. CDR3 residues: CASSSINLVADKSAGNQPQHF. CDR3 DNA: TGTGCCAGCAGTTCGATCAACCTAGTCGCCGATAAGTCTGCGGGCAATCAGCCCCAGCATTTT. The whole variable domain, remainder taken from reference TRBV28 and TRBJ1-5, is DVKVTQSSRYLVKRTGEKVFLECVQDMDHENMFWYRQDPGLGLRLIYFSYDVKMKEKGDIPEGYSVSREKKERFSLILESASTNQTSMYLCASSSINLVADKSAGNQPQHFGDGTRLSIL.

The chain has TRBV4-1 and TRBJ1-2, with a tentative D call TRBD1 (5 bases). This CDR3 region has 16 residues. Germline lookup yields CDR1 MGHRA and CDR2 YSYEKL. V was clipped by 1 base and J by 4 bases, with 16 bases between them. DNA for the CDR3: TGCGCCAGCAGCCAAGTGGCATCCGGGACCGCCTATGGCTACACCTTC. Its protein product is CASSQVASGTAYGYTF.

The chain uses TRBV19 and TRBJ1-5; TRBD1 might be the D (5 bases). Germline values: CDR1 LNHDA, CDR2 SQIVND (reference sequence). The V end was cut by 7 bases, the J end by 2 bases, with 15 bases between. The CDR3 is 15 amino acids. CDR3 amino acids: CASTLGVWGNQPQHF. CDR3 in DNA: TGTGCCAGTACCCTAGGGGTATGGGGCAATCAGCCCCAGCATTTT.

This clone was counted once. The gene calls are TRBV7-9 and TRBJ2-2; TRBD2 matches 15 bases. The germline CDR1 and CDR2 sequences are SEHNR and FQNEAQ (reference sequence). J was trimmed by 10 bases and V by 5 bases; bases with no gene match: 5. The CDR3 is made up of 15 amino acids. This CDR3 reads CASSPGLAGGEELFF. The CDR3 DNA follows: TGTGCCAGCAGCCCCGGACTAGCGGGAGGGGAGGAGCTGTTTTTT.

V gene TRBV7-9 combines with J gene TRBJ2-7; the D is unclear. The CDR3 has 13 residues. V lost 0 bases and J lost 5, with 8 bases in between. Germline V lookup: CDR1 SEHNR, CDR2 FQNEAQ (reference sequence). For the CDR3, the DNA is TGTGCCAGCAGCTTAGCGGGCGTTGACGAGCAGTACTTC. Protein: CASSLAGVDEQYF. Drawing the rest from reference TRBV7-9 and TRBJ2-7, the complete variable domain is DTGVSQNPRHKITKRGQNVTFRCDPISEHNRLYWYRQTLGQGPEFLTYFQNEAQLEKSRLLSDRFSAERPKGSFSTLEIQRTEQGDSAMYLCASSLAGVDEQYFGPGTRLTVT.

This clone has a handful of counts. The chain employs TRBV4-3 and TRBJ2-1; TRBD1 or TRBD2 may be the D gene (6 bases each). Germline V gene lookup returns CDR1 LGHNA and CDR2 YSLEER. The CDR3 has 15 residues. V was cut by 10 bases and J by 8 bases, with 24 bases left in between. CDR3 sequence reads: CATRGAGKGGDEQFF. CDR3 sequence (DNA): TGCGCCACCAGAGGCGCGGGGAAGGGGGGTGATGAGCAGTTCTTC.

The chain combines TRBV29-1 with TRBJ2-1, with D unclear. CDR3 length equals 12 residues. CDR1 and CDR2 from the germline V gene are SQVTM and ANQGSEA. CDR3 in amino acids: CSGWASYNEQFF. As DNA, the CDR3 is TGCAGTGGCTGGGCCTCCTACAATGAGCAGTTCTTC.

The chain combines TRBV7-2 with TRBJ1-2; 8 positions match TRBD1. The CDR3 length is 14 residues. The germline V gene encodes CDR1 SGHTA and CDR2 FQGNSA. V lost 1 base, J lost 4 bases, and 2 bases stayed unmatched. The CDR3 DNA sequence: TGTGCCAGCAGCTTAGGACAGGGGATCTATGGCTACACCTTC. This encodes CASSLGQGIYGYTF. Full variable domain (missing parts from reference TRBV7-2 and TRBJ1-2): GAGVSQSPSNKVTEKGKDVELRCDPISGHTALYWYRQSLGQGLEFLIYFQGNSAPDKSGLPSDRFSAERTGGSVSTLTIQRTQQEDSAVYLCASSLGQGIYGYTFGSGTRLTVV.

The chain carries TRBV18 and TRBJ2-1; 12 bases are shared with TRBD2. CDR3 size: 17 residues. Germline trimming cut 4 bases from V and 5 bases from J; bases unmatched to any gene: 9. CDR1 is KGHSH and CDR2 is LQKENI in the germline V gene. This CDR3 is CASSLSSGRAWDNEQFF. The CDR3 DNA is TGTGCCAGCTCACTATCTAGCGGGAGGGCCTGGGACAATGAGCAGTTCTTC. Drawing the rest from reference TRBV18 and TRBJ2-1, the complete variable domain is NAGVMQNPRHLVRRRGQEARLRCSPMKGHSHVYWYRQLPEEGLKFMVYLQKENIIDESGMPKERFSAEFPKEGPSILRIQQVVRGDSAAYFCASSLSSGRAWDNEQFFGPGTRLTVL.

This chain uses TRBV5-5 with TRBJ2-6, with D uncertain. The V end was cut by 0 bases, the J end by 0 bases, with 7 bases between. Germline V gene lookup returns CDR1 SGHKS and CDR2 YYEKEE (reference sequence). CDR3 length: 16 residues. The CDR3 nucleotides are TGTGCCAGCAGCTTGGAAGGGCACTCTGGGGCCAACGTCCTGACTTTC. Residues: CASSLEGHSGANVLTF.

This chain connects TRBV9 to TRBJ2-7, with 12 bases fitting TRBD2. The trim removed 0 bases at V and 3 bases at J, leaving 4 bases unmatched. CDR1 and CDR2 (germline): SGDLS, YYNGEE. This CDR3 comprises 16 residues. The DNA for the CDR3 is TGTGCCAGCAGCGTAGATCCTAGCGGGAGGGTCTACGAGCAGTACTTC. Residues: CASSVDPSGRVYEQYF.

V usage is TRBV5-4 and J usage is TRBJ2-2; 10 nucleotides match TRBD2. Germline trimming cut 4 bases from V and 1 base from J; bases unmatched to any gene: 4. Germline lookup yields CDR1 SGHNT and CDR2 YYREEE (reference sequence). The CDR3 sequence is 16 residues long. The CDR3 DNA follows: TGTGCCAGCAGCCCCTGGACTAGCGGGAACACCGGGGAGCTGTTTTTT. Encoded protein: CASSPWTSGNTGELFF.

The chain is built from TRBV6-5 and TRBJ1-5; D perhaps matches TRBD1 (5 bases). Trimming removed 6 bases from V and 3 bases from J, with 12 bases in between. CDR1 is MNHEY, CDR2 SVGAGI, per germline. The CDR3 loop spans 14 amino acids. CDR3 coding DNA: TGTGCCAGCAGCCTCGACAGCTACAATCAGCCCCAGCATTTT. It codes for CASSLDSYNQPQHF.

The J gene is TRBJ2-3, the V gene TRBV5-4, with 12 bases fitting TRBD2. The CDR3 contains 17 residues. With 3 bases clipped from V and 6 bases from J, the junction kept 11 bases outside the gene matches. In germline, CDR1 is SGHNT, CDR2 YYREEE (reference sequence). CDR3 in amino acids: CASSSPRLAGVRDTQYF. The CDR3 region has the DNA TGTGCCAGCAGCTCCCCGCGACTAGCGGGAGTGAGGGATACGCAGTATTTT.

V usage is TRBV7-9 and J usage is TRBJ1-6; 7 bases are a match to TRBD1. Germline V gene sequence: CDR1 SEHNR, CDR2 FQNEAQ (reference sequence). With 1 base clipped from V and 5 bases from J, the junction kept 2 bases outside the gene matches. The CDR3 loop spans 15 amino acids. CDR3 sequence: CASSLGTGNNSPLHF. CDR3 sequence (DNA): TGTGCCAGCAGCTTAGGGACAGGAAATAATTCACCCCTCCACTTT.